This TCR beta chain emerged from a study of blood T cells in healthy people across ages. With a J-beta primer mix and a sample-barcoded 5' primer, a second PCR ran about 7 to 12 cycles. Using its own MiXCR run on the 5' RACE reads, TCRdb lists one record per CDR3 protein. The table shows 2 million or so distinct CDR3 sequences, with around half occurring only once. Germline CDR1 MNHEY, CDR2 SMNVEV (reference sequence). The CDR3 is made up of 16 amino acids. The sequenced sample consisted of blood. The J gene is TRBJ2-7, the V gene TRBV27; D is possibly TRBD2 (6 bases). The J call is doubtful: the DNA matches TRBJ2-5 better. The clonotype was recovered from a woman aged 40 to 55 in good health. CDR3 residues: CASSLRSASVRETQYF. The CDR3 DNA reads TGTGCCAGCAGTTTACGGTCTGCTAGCGTAAGAGAGACCCAGTACTTC.